This section outlines one T cell receptor beta chain sequence together with its context. V gave up 1 base and J gave up 3 bases; unmatched junction bases: 1. Germline assignment: CDR1 SGHRS and CDR2 YFSETQ. The CDR3 consists of 14 residues. The method was immunoSEQ multiplex PCR; TCRdb's version includes in-frame clones alone and lacks a portion of them. The sample lists 150,000 to 200,000 clones; over 70% were seen once. These data come from a study of blood T cell repertoires in COVID-19. The sample was peripheral blood. The genes are TRBV5-1 and TRBJ1-5, with 7 bases aligning to TRBD1. This receptor was taken from a man between 65 and 85 years old with acute or convalescent COVID-19. In DNA, the CDR3 is TGCGCCAGCAGCTTGAGGGGGCCCAATCAGCCCCAGCATTTT. Translated, it gives CASSLRGPNQPQHF.